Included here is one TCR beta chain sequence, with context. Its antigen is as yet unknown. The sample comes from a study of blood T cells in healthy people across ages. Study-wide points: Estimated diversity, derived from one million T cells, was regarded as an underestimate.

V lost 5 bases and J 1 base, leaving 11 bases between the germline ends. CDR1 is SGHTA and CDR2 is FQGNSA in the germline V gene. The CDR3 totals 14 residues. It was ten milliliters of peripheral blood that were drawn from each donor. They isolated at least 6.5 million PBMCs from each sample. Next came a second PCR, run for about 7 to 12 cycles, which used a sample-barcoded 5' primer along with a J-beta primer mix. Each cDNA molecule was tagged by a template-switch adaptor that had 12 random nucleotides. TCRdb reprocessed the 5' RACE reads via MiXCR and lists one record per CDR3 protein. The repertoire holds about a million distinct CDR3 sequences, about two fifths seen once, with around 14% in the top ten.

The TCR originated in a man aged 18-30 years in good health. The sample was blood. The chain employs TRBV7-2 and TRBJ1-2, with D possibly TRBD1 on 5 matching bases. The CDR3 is CASSPDSFNYGYTF. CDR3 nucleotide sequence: TGTGCCAGCAGCCCTGACAGCTTTAACTATGGCTACACCTTC.